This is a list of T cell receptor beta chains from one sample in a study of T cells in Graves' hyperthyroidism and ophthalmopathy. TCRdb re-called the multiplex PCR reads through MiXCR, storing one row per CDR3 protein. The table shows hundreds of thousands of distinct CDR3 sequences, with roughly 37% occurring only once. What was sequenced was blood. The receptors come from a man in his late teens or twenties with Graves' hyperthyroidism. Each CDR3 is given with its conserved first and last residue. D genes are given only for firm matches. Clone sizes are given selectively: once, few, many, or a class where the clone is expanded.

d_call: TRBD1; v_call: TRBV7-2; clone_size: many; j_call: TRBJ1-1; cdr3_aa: CASSFTDRGQTFF; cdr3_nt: TGTGCCAGCAGCTTCACGGACAGGGGGCAAACTTTCTTT
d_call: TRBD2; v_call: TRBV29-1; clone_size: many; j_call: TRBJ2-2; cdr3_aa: CSVLAGRTNTGELFF; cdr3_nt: TGCAGCGTTTTAGCGGGACGGACGAACACCGGGGAGCTGTTTTTT
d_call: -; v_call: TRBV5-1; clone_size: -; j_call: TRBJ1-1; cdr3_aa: CASSLEWQVTEAFF; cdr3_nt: TGCGCCAGCAGCTTGGAGTGGCAGGTCACTGAAGCTTTCTTT
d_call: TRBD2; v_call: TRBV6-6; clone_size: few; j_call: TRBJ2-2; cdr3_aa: CASSSGKNTGELFF; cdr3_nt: TGTGCCAGCAGTAGCGGGAAGAACACCGGGGAGCTGTTTTTT
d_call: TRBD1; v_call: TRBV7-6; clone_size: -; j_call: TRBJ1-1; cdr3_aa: CASSATTGGGAEAFF; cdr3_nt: TGTGCCAGCAGCGCAACAACAGGGGGGGGGGCTGAAGCTTTCTTT
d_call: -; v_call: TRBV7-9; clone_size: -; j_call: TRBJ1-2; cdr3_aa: CACSFSTENYGYTF; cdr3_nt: TGTGCCTGCAGCTTCAGTACGGAGAACTATGGCTACACCTTC
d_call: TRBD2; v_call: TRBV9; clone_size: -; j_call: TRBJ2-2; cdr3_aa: CASGGLAGGPYTGELFF; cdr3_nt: TGTGCCAGCGGGGGACTAGCGGGTGGGCCCTACACCGGGGAGCTGTTTTTT
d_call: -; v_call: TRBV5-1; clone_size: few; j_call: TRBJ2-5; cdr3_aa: CASSLVETETQYF; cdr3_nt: TGCGCCAGCAGCTTGGTCGAGACCGAGACCCAGTACTTC
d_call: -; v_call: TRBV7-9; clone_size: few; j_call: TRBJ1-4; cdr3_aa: CASSLVSQATNEKLFF; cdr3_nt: TGTGCCAGCAGCTTAGTCTCACAGGCAACTAATGAAAAACTGTTTTTT
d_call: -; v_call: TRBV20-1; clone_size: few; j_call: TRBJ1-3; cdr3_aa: CSAGQAFSGNTIYF; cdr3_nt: TGCAGTGCTGGGCAGGCGTTCTCTGGAAACACCATATATTTT
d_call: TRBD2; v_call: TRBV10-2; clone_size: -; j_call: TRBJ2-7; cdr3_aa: CATRLAGGSSYEQYF; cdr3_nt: TGCGCCACTCGACTAGCGGGGGGTAGCTCCTACGAGCAGTACTTC
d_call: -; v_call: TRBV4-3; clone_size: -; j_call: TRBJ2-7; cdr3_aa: CASSVSQGYEQYF; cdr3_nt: TGCGCCAGCAGCGTATCACAGGGCTACGAGCAGTACTTC
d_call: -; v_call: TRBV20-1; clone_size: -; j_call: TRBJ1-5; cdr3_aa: CSASAPFLNQPQHF; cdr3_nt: TGCAGTGCTTCCGCCCCATTTCTCAATCAGCCCCAGCATTTT
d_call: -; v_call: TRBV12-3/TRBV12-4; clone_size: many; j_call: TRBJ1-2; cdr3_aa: CASSWDRNGYTF; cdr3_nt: TGTGCCAGCAGTTGGGACCGGAATGGCTACACCTTC
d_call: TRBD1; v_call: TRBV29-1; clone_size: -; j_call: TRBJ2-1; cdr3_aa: CSVPGQGHEQFF; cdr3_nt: TGCAGCGTTCCGGGACAGGGGCATGAGCAGTTCTTC
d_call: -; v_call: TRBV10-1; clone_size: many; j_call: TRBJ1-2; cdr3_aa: CASRGNGTADYGYTF; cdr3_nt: TGCGCCAGCAGAGGAAACGGGACCGCTGACTATGGCTACACCTTC
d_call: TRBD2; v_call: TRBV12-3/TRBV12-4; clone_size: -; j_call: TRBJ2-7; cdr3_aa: CASSQEPSGRAVSYEQYF; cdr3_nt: TGTGCCAGCAGCCAAGAGCCTAGCGGGAGGGCCGTATCCTACGAGCAGTACTTC
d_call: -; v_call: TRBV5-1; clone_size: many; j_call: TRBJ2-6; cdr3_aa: CASSGTVSGANVLTF; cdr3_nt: TGCGCCAGCAGCGGGACGGTCTCTGGGGCCAACGTCCTGACTTTC
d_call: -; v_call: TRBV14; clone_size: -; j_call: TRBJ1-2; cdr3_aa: CASSGFLGVDTF; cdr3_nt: TGTGCCAGCAGTGGTTTCCTTGGGGTGGACACCTTC
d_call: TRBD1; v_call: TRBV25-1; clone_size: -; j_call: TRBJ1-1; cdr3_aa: CASSQDLFRTGEAFF; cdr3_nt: TGTGCCAGCAGCCAAGATCTGTTTAGGACAGGGGAAGCTTTCTTT
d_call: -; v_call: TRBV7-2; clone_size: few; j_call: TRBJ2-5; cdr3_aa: CASSLVEMGLGETQYF; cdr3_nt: TGTGCCAGCAGCTTAGTAGAAATGGGGCTGGGGGAGACCCAGTACTTC
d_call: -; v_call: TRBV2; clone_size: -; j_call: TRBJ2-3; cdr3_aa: CASTFGTYEVDTQYF; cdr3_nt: TGTGCCAGCACCTTTGGGACCTATGAGGTAGATACGCAGTATTTT
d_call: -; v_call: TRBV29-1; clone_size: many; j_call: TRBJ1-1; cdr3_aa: CSVDPGNAEAFF; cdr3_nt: TGCAGCGTTGACCCAGGGAACGCTGAAGCTTTCTTT
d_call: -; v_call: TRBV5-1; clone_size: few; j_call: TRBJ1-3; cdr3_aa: CASSLDQASGNTIYF; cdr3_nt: TGCGCCAGCAGCTTGGACCAGGCCTCTGGAAACACCATATATTTT
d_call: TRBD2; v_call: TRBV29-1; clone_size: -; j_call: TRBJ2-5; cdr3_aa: CSVESGLAGETQYF; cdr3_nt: TGCAGCGTTGAAAGCGGACTAGCGGGAGAGACCCAGTACTTC
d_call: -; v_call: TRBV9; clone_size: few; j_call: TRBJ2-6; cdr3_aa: CASSLRGHSGANVLTF; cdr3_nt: TGTGCCAGCAGCCTAAGGGGCCACTCTGGGGCCAACGTCCTGACTTTC